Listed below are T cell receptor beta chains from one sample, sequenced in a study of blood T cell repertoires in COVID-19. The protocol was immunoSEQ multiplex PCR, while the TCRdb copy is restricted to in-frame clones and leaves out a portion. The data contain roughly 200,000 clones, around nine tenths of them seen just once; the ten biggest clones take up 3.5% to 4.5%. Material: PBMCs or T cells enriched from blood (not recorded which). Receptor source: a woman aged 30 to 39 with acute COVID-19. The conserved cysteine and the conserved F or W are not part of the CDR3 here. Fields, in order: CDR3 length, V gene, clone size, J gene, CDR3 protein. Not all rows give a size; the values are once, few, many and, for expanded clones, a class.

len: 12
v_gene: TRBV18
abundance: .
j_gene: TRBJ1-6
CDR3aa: ASSPDSDYSPLH

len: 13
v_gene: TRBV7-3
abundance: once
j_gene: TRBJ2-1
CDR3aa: ASSSGKGGKNEQF

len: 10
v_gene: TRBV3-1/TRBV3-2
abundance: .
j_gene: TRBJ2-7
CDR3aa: ASSPLRYEQY

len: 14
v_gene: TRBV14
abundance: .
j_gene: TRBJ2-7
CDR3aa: ASSRGLTTLSYEQY

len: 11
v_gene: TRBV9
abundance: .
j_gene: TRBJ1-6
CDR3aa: ASSGGTGDTLH

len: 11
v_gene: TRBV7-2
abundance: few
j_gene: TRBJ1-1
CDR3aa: ASSLDTNTEAF

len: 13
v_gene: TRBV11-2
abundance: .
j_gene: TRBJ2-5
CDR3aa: ASSLTPPGRETQY

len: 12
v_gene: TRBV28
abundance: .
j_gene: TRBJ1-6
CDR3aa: ASSLARADSPLH

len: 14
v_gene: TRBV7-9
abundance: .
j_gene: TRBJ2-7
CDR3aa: ASSLAGTSGTYEQY

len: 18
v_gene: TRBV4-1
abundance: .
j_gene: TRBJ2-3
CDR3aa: ASSQVGLAGGHRNTDTQY

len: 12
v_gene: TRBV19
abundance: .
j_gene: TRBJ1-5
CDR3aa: ASSKGEDNQPQH

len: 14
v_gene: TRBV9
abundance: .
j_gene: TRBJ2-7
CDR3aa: ASSAGRTGGAHEQY

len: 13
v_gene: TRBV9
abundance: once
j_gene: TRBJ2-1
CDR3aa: ASSVDGQGADEQF

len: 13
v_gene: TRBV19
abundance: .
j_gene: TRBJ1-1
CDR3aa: ASSIDGGLNTEAF

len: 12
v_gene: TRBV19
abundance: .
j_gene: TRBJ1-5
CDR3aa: ASTGDYSNQPQH

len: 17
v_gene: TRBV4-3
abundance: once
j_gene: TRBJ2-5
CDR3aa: ASSQDGWSSGGGWETQY

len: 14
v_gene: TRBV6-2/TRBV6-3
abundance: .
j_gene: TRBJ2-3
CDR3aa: ASSYGVGTGTDTQY

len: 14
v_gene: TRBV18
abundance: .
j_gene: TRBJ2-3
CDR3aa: ASSPARTWDTNTQY

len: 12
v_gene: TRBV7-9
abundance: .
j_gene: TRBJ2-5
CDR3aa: ASSFWAGGETQY

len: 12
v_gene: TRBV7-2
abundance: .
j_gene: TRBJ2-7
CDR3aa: ASSFGGGFYEQY

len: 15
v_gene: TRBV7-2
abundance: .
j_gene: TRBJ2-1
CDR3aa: ASSTGTSGGLYNEQF

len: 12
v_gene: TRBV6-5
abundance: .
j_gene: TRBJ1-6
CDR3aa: ASSRSSYNSPLH

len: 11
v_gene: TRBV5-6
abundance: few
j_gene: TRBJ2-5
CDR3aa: ASSLPVGETQY

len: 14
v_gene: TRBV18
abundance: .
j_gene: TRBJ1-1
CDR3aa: ASSYTPGRANTEAF

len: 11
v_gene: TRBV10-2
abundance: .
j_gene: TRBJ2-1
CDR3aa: ASMTSGVNEQF

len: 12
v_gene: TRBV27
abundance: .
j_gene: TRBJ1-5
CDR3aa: ASSLAGWNQPQH

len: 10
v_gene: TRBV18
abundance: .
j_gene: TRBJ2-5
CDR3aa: ASSPLGETQY

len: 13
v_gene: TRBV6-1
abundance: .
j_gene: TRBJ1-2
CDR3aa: ASSEGGRLNYGYT

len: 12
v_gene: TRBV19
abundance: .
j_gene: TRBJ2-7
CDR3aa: ASSTWGVNYEQY

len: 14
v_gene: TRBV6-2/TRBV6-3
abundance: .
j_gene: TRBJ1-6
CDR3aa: ASSPTRTVLHSPLH

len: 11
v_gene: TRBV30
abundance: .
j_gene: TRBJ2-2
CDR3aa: AWGNRDTGELF

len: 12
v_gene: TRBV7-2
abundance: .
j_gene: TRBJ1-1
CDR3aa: ASSLGLLNTEAF

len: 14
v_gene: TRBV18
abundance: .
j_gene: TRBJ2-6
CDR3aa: ASSPNPGPGANVLT

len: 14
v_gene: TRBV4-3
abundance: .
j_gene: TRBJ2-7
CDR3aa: ASSQDWTSGGDEQY

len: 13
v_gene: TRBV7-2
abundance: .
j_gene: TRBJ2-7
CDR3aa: ASSYAGVGGYEQY

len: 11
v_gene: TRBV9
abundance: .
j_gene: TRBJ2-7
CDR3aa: ASSVGQDYEQY

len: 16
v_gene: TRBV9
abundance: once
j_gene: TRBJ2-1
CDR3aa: ASSVRVSGNHQGNEQF